This T cell receptor beta chain was sequenced for a study of blood T cell repertoires in COVID-19. Study-level information: COVID-19 samples, acute and convalescent, were from the United States, Italy and Spain. In each case, the material was cDNA or gDNA derived from T cells, B-cell-depleted T cells, or PBMCs.

Original analysis: Amplification of reference gene primers provided the estimated nucleated cell counts. Clones were sequenced by immunoSEQ multiplex PCR, and TCRdb holds only the in-frame ones, with some missing. V and J calls and clone size are those listed in that table; D and trimming were worked out from the DNA. In the table there are about 270,000 clones, approximately 81% of which are singletons. The length of the CDR3 is 14 residues. Trimming shortened V by 7 bases and J by 0 bases, and 12 bases separated the two germline ends. Germline CDR1 and CDR2: LNHDA and SQIVND (reference sequence). The source of this sequence is a woman aged 60-75 years with active or convalescent COVID-19. The chain couples TRBV19 to TRBJ1-1; D is ambiguous. The sequenced sample was peripheral blood. DNA of the CDR3: TGTGCCAGTACCACAGCCAACATGAACACTGAAGCTTTCTTT. Translated, it gives CASTTANMNTEAFF. Looking up the rest from reference TRBV19 and TRBJ1-1 gives the full variable domain: DGGITQSPKYLFRKEGQNVTLSCEQNLNHDAMYWYRQDPGQGLRLIYYSQIVNDFQKGDIAEGYSVSREKKESFPLTVTSAQKNPTAFYLCASTTANMNTEAFFGQGTRLTVV.